This TCR beta chain was captured in a study of T-cell memory formation after mild COVID-19. In the study overall: TCR clusters showed largely donor specificity.

The 5'RACE method, run with constant-segment primers, produced TCR alpha and TCR beta cDNA libraries (carrying sample barcodes and UMIs). TCRdb re-called the 5' RACE reads through MiXCR, storing one row per CDR3 protein. The sample has about 110,000 distinct CDR3 sequences, around 17% seen once. The CDR3 covers 12 residues. Study results and limitations: Second-wave clones peaking on day 37 lacked confirmed SARS-CoV-2 specificity.

This clonotype was observed a handful of times. Its antigen remains unknown. The junction shows a germline mismatch at one end, possibly a read error. This chain links TRBV12-3 or TRBV12-4 with TRBJ2-7; maybe TRBD2 (6 bases). The sequenced sample was PBMCs or a T cell subset sorted from them (not recorded which). This receptor was obtained from a man aged 18 to 30 who had mild COVID-19 (a few samples of this study predate the infection). Cell type and time point are not known. The CDR3 is CASSQWTTEPSF. The CDR3 region has the DNA TGTGCCAGCAGTCAGTGGACTACCGAGCCGAGCTTC.